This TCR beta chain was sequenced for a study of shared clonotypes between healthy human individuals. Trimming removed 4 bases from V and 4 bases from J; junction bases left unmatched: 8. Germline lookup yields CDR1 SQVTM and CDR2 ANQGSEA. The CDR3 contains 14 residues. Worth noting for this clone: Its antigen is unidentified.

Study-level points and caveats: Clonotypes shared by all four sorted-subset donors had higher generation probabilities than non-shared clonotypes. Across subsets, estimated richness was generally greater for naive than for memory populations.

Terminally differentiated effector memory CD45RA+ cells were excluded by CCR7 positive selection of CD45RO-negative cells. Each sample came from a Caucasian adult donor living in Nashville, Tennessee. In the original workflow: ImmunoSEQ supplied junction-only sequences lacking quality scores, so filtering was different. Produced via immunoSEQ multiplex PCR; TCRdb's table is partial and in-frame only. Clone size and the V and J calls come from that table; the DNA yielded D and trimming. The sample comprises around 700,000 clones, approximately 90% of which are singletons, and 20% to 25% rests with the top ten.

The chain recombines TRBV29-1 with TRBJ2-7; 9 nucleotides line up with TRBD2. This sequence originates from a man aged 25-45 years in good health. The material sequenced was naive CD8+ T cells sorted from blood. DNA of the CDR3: TGCAGCGTTGGTGGCGGGAGGGCAAGGTACGAGCAGTACTTC. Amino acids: CSVGGGRARYEQYF.